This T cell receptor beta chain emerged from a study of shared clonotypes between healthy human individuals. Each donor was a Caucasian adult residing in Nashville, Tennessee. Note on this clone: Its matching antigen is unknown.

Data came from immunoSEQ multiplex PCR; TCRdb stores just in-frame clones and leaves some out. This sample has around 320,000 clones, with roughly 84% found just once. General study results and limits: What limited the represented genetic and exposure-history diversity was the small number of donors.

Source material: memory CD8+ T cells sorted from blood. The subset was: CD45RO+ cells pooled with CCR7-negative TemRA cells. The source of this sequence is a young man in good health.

The CDR3 sequence: CASSLGTKQYF. The DNA of the CDR3 is TGTGCCAGCAGCCTAGGGACAAAGCAGTACTTC. This chain uses TRBV14 with TRBJ2-7, with D possibly being TRBD1 (6 bases). Germline values: CDR1 SGHDN, CDR2 FVKESK. The CDR3 has 11 amino acids. Trimming shortened V by 4 bases and J by 8 bases, and 9 bases separated the two germline ends.